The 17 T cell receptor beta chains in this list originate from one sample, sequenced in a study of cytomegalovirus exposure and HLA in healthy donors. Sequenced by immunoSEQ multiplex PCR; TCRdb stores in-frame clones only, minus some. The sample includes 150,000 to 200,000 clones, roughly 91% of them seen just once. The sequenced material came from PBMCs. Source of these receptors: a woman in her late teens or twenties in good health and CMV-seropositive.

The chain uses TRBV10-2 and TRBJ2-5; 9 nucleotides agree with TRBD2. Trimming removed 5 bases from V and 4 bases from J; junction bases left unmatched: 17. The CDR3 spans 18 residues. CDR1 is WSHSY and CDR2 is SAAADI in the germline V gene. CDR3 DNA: TGCGCCAGCAGTTTTACCGTAACGGCGGGAGGGGGGGGAGAGACCCAGTACTTC. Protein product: CASSFTVTAGGGGETQYF.

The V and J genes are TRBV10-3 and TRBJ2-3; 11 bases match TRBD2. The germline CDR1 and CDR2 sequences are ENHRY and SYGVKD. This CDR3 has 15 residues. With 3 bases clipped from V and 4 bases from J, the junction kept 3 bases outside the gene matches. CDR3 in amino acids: CAISELAGVSDTQYF. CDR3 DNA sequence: TGTGCCATCAGTGAACTAGCGGGAGTGTCAGATACGCAGTATTTT.

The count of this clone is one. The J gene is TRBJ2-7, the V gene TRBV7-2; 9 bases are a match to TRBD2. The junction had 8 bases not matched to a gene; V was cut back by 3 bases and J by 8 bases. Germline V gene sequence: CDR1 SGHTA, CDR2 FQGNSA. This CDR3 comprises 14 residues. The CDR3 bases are TGTGCCAGCAGCTTCCGGACTAGCGATTTCAAGCAGTACTTC. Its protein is CASSFRTSDFKQYF.

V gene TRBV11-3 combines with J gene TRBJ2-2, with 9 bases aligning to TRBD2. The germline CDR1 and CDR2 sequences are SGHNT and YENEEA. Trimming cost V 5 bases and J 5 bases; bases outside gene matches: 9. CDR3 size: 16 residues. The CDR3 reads CASSLGGGRGTGELFF. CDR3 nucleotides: TGTGCCAGCAGCCTTGGGGGCGGGAGGGGAACCGGGGAGCTGTTTTTT.

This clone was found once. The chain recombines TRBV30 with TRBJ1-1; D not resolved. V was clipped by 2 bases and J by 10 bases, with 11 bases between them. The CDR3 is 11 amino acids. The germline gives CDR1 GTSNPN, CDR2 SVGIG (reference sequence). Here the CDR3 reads CAWSSSGRAFF. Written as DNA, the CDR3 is TGTGCCTGGAGTTCCTCGGGTAGAGCTTTCTTT.

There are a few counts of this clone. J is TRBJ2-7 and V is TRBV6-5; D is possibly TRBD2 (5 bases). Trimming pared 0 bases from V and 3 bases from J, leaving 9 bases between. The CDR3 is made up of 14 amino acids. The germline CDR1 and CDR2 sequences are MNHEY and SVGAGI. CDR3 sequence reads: CASSYSTGFYEQYF. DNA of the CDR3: TGTGCCAGCAGTTACTCGACGGGATTCTACGAGCAGTACTTC.

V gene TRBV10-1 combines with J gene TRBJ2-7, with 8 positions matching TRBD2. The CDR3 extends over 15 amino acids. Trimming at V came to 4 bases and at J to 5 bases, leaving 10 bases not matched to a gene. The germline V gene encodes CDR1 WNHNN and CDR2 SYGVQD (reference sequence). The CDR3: CASSGRTSITDEQYF. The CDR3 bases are TGCGCCAGCAGTGGGAGGACTAGCATCACCGACGAGCAGTACTTC.

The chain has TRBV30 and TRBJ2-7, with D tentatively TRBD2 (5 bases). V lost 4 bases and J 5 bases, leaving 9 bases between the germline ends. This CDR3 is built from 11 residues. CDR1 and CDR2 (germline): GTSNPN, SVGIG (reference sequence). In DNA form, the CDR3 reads TGTGCCTGGAAGCAGGAGGACGAGCAGTACTTC. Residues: CAWKQEDEQYF.

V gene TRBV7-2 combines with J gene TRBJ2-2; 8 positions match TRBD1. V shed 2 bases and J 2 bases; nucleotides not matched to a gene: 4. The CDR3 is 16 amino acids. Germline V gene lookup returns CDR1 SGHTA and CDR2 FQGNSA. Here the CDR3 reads CASSLQDRANTGELFF. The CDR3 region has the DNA TGTGCCAGCAGCTTACAGGACAGGGCAAACACCGGGGAGCTGTTTTTT.

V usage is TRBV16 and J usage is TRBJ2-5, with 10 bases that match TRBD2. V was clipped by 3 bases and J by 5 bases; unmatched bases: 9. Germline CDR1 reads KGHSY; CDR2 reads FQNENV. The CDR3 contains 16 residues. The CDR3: CASSQIALAGTETQYF. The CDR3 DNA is TGTGCCAGCAGCCAGATAGCACTAGCGGGAACTGAGACCCAGTACTTC.

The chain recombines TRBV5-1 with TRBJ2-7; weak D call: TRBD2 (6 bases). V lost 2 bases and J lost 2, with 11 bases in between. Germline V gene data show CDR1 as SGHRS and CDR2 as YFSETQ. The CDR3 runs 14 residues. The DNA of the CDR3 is TGCGCCAGCAGCTTAAGGGAGGCCGCCTACGAGCAGTACTTC. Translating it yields CASSLREAAYEQYF.

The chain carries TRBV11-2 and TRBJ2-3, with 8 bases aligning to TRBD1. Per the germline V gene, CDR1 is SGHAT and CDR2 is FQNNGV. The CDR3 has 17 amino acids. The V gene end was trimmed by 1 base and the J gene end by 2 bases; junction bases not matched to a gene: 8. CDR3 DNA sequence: TGTGCCAGCAGCTTAGTTACATACAGGGGGTCCACAGATACGCAGTATTTT. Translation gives CASSLVTYRGSTDTQYF. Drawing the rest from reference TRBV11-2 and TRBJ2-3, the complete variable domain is EAGVAQSPRYKIIEKRQSVAFWCNPISGHATLYWYQQILGQGPKLLIQFQNNGVVDDSQLPKDRFSAERLKGVDSTLKIQPAKLEDSAVYLCASSLVTYRGSTDTQYFGPGTRLTVL.

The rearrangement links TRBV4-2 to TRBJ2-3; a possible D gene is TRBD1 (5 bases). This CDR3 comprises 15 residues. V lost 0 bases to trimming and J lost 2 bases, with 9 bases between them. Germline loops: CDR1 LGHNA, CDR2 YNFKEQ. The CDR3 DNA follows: TGTGCCAGCAGCCAAGAGTCCAGGGACACAGATACGCAGTATTTT. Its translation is CASSQESRDTDTQYF.

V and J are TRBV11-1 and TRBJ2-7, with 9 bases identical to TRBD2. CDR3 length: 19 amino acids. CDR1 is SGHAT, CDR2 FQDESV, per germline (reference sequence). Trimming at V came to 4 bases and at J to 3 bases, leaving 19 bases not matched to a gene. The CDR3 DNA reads TGTGCCAGCAGCTCCGGTGGAGGGGCACATAGCGGGAGTTTCTACGAGCAGTACTTC. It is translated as CASSSGGGAHSGSFYEQYF.

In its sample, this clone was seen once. The CDR3 nucleotides are TGTGCCAGCAGCATCCTAAGCTCTGGAAACACCATATATTTT. Amino acid sequence: CASSILSSGNTIYF. The rearrangement uses TRBV5-4 and TRBJ1-3; D remains unclear. CDR3 size: 14 residues. Trimming left V 4 bases short and J 0 bases short, with 8 bases between. The germline CDR1 and CDR2 sequences are SGHNT and YYREEE (reference sequence).

CDR3 sequence reads: CSVLDTNSGNTIYF. CDR3 nucleotide sequence: TGCAGCGTTTTAGACACCAACTCTGGAAACACCATATATTTT. V usage is TRBV29-1 and J usage is TRBJ1-3; D gene unclear. This CDR3 region has 14 residues. Germline CDR1 is SQVTM and CDR2 is ANQGSEA. Trimming cost V 5 bases and J 0 bases, with 11 bases left between them.

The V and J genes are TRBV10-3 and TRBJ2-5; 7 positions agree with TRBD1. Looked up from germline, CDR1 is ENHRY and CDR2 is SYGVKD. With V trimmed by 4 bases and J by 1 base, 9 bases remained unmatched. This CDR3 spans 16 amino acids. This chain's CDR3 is CAISGYTGEGQETQYF. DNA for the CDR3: TGTGCCATCAGTGGTTACACAGGGGAAGGCCAAGAGACCCAGTACTTC.